This entry concerns a single T cell receptor beta chain. Its antigen remains undetermined. Base qualities are not at hand, and no much larger clone is one base apart. From the germline V gene (reference sequence), CDR1 is LNHDA and CDR2 is SQIVND. Spanning cysteine to phenylalanine, the CDR3 consists of 12 amino acids. Only CDR3 DNA remains: 36 bases, in frame from the first base. V loses 6 bases, J loses 8 bases, and the germline ends lie 13 bases apart. Using the deep immunoSEQ assay, multiplex PCR amplified TCR CDR3 regions from genomic DNA. Extracted genomic DNA from each cell subset was spread evenly across all wells of several immunoSEQ 96-well plates, with each plate serving as a replicate. For sorted subsets, around 0.2 ug of genomic DNA, equivalent to roughly 30,000 T cell genomes, went into each replicate PCR. Purified libraries were quantified with a Qubit 3.0 fluorometer, sized on a Bioanalyzer 2100, and re-quantified with the KAPA Library Quantification kit. Every immunoSEQ 96-well plate was sequenced on a dedicated single-read 150-cycle Illumina NextSeq 550 flow cell. As for the original processing: The immunoSEQ output contained only junctional sequences without quality scores, so filtering could not match that applied to full-length reads. Sequences were annotated with PyIR, a Python wrapper for IgBLAST v1.9, and V/J genes and CDR3 were assigned using IMGT germline references. Reads with weak V/J assignments (E-value above 1e-6), missing CDR3, stop codons, out-of-frame junctions, or ambiguous translated residues were removed. V3J clonotypes were defined as sequences sharing the same inferred V gene, J gene, and CDR3 amino acid sequence. Percentage overlap between repertoires was calculated by dividing the number of shared unique clonotypes by the size of the smaller repertoire. Three approaches were used to assess repertoire richness: RTK rarefaction, the Chao1 estimator, and Recon v2.1 estimates of unobserved clonotypes. OLGA was used to compute generation probabilities for all TCRbeta clonotypes that the gDNA method yielded from a few donors. What TCRdb holds here is the immuneACCESS table cut down to in-frame rearrangements. Part of the clones is not present; checked against another copy, under half of the missing clones reflect an unresolved V gene, and the others are unexplained. V and J calls and clone size follow that table, whereas D and trimming were derived from the DNA. The sample records roughly 2.2 million clones, 85% to 95% of which are singletons. Of the sample, 0.37% falls within the top ten clones.

This entry comes from a study of shared clonotypes between healthy human individuals (dated by TCRdb to about 2020). In the study overall: The cohort included three men and a couple of women between 18 and 49 years of age. For each donor, CD4 naive and CD4 memory were each given three plates, CD8 naive was given two plates, and CD8 memory was given one plate. To estimate repertoire size and how much clonotype sharing occurs between individuals, the study deeply sequenced the blood TCR repertoires of about 5 healthy adults. Different laboratories and diverse techniques were used to prepare libraries and sequence TCR repertoires, to increase sequencing depth and limit assay-specific biases. Per donor, leukapheresis produced somewhere between about 0.8 and 9 billion PBMCs.

Overall study results and their limits: Higher generation probabilities were observed for clonotypes shared by all four sorted-subset donors than for non-shared clonotypes. Sampling was restricted to blood, and TCR repertoires in tissues likely differ from the TCR repertoires found in blood. Naive subsets generally had larger estimated clonotype richness than memory subsets. Sharing across several donors was observed for roughly 5.4% of naive CD4, 3% to 4% of naive CD8, 2% to 2.5% of memory CD4, and roughly 0.4% of memory CD8 clonotypes. Incomplete sequencing was indicated by rarefaction of sorted-subset datasets, despite the large sequencing depth. The genetic and exposure-history diversity represented was limited by the small number of donors. Pairwise subsampling led to the expectation that sequencing depth would affect the degree of clonotype sharing among donors.

Donors were healthy HIV-negative adults with no recently reported acute infections or vaccinations. Only Caucasian adults living in Nashville, Tennessee, USA were represented among the donors. CD4+ T cells were enriched through magnetic negative selection, after which naive cells were positively selected on CD45RA and the remaining negative fraction served as the memory subset. After blood collection by leukapheresis, PBMCs were isolated using Ficoll-Histopaque density gradient centrifugation and then cryopreserved in the vapor phase of liquid nitrogen. Analytical flow cytometry was used to check the purity and quantity of every magnetically sorted T cell population. Each sorted fraction had its genomic DNA isolated and then quantified by UV absorbance on a Nanodrop 2000c.

The specimen sequenced was naive CD4+ T cells from PBMCs. Sample cell subset or site, as interpreted from the label and publication: CD45RA+ positively selected. Rearrangement joined TRBV19 to TRBJ1-2; confidence is insufficient to name the D gene. The TCR comes from a young man in good health. Some clones in this sample may be carry-over from other donors' samples. The encoded CDR3 is CASSPPTPGYTF. DNA sequence: TGTGCCAGTAGCCCCCCGACACCCGGCTACACCTTC.